This TCR beta chain was recorded in a study of neurological immune-mediated disorders (dated by TCRdb to the late 2010s). Turning to the overall study: Peripheral blood TCR-beta repertoires from patients with HTLV-I-associated myelopathy (HAM/TSP), patients with multiple sclerosis, and healthy controls were compared in the study using UMI-based sequencing. The approximately 110 TCR-beta libraries covered PBMC samples along with longitudinal samples, technical triplicates, and paired sorted CD4+ and CD8+ T-cell subsets. Longitudinal HAM/TSP and healthy donors had 3 time-points each (about 3-45 month intervals). Of the roughly 71 subjects in the cohort, about 14 were HAM/TSP patients, about 35 were multiple sclerosis patients, and 20 were healthy controls.

Counted from cysteine to phenylalanine, this CDR3 has 11 amino acids. The sequence is cut down to CDR3 DNA, 33 bases in frame from base 1. V sheds 6 bases and J sheds 4 bases, leaving 4 bases between their ends. This clonotype was seen at least ten times. Its antigen target is currently unknown. Within one base of it there is no much larger clone, and no base qualities were kept. Beyond this particular receptor, the publication reports: Across subjects, expanded clones never shared an identical CDR3 amino acid sequence, which suggests that the TCR-beta repertoires in every group were private. The highest TCR clonal expansion was observed in HAM/TSP patients, whereas the lowest was observed in MS patients, even when compared with healthy controls.

The time point tag for this specimen amounts to: longitudinal time-point 1 (baseline). The healthy controls were volunteers from a blood bank in Maryland, USA. Libraries from unsorted PBMCs were made from 2 million PBMCs kept in RNAlater at -80 degrees C until RNA extraction. PBMCs were separated from peripheral blood using Ficoll-Hypaque density gradient centrifugation and then cryopreserved in liquid nitrogen. cDNA synthesis used template-switch 5'RACE with a primer carrying a 10-nucleotide random unique molecular identifier tagging each TCR transcript. Each sequencing run produced over 180 million TCR-beta sequences covering 15-18 subjects. The RNeasy kit was used for extraction of total RNA. Using the KAPA Real-time Library Amplification kit, TCR-beta VDJ regions were amplified with primers for the TCR constant region and the 5'RACE anchor. Sample indexes and Illumina adaptors were added in a first PCR, and a second PCR then increased library yield. After Ampure bead purification, the roughly 650 bp TCR product was size-selected on a 2% E-gel SizeSelection system. Before pooling, libraries had their quality checked on a Bioanalyzer, their concentration measured with Qubit, and their quantity determined with the Kapa Library Quantification kit. An Illumina HiSeq 2500 sequenced the libraries paired-end 2 x 150 bp. To increase sequence diversity, about 24-32% phiX was spiked into each library pool. Regarding the original processing steps: Quality-filtered reads were processed with the UMI-based MiGEC pipeline, and over 85% of raw TCR sequences were removed by the MiGEC pipeline during error correction. IMGT germline references were used for alignment of VDJ genes, and clonotypes were defined by a unique CDR3 amino acid sequence together with V-J genes. VDJtools evaluated clonal expansion, Shannon diversity and CDR3 relatedness (CalcPairwiseDistances, ClusterSamples); CLCbio workbench built phylogenetic trees. Using coefficient-of-variation modelling across technical triplicates, the study counted a clone as expanded if it had at least 8 unique UMIs. TCRdb took the public reads, trimmed them with fastp at Q25, ran MiXCR for clone calling and kept in-frame beta chains. Records with the same CDR3 protein are collapsed into one entry carrying the most frequent genes and DNA. The V and J calls come from TCRdb's annotation, not from the publication. This sample has more than 70,000 distinct CDR3 sequences in its table, and about 9.4% of those were observed once. In total, the top ten clones hold approximately 9.7% of the sample.

This TCR was sampled from a young man in good health. The specimen was PBMCs. The chain couples TRBV12-3 or TRBV12-4 to TRBJ2-1; confidence is insufficient to name the D gene. CDR3 reads: CASSAYNEQFF. The sequenced DNA is TGTGCCAGCAGCGCTTACAATGAGCAGTTCTTC.